The 29 T cell receptor beta chains below come from one sample, sequenced in a study of glioma-infiltrating T cells after dendritic cell vaccination. Sequenced by immunoSEQ multiplex PCR; TCRdb stores in-frame clones only, minus some. The repertoire holds about 100,000 clones, 80% seen once, with around 5.4% in the top ten. Noted time point: after dendritic cell vaccination, including at tumor progression/relapse. This specimen was blood, taken after dendritic cell vaccination. The receptors shown here come from a human donor with glioblastoma.

The CDR3 coding sequence is TGTGCCAGCAGCGAAATTGGGACAGGGGTCCCCGGGGAGCTGTTTTTT. As protein: CASSEIGTGVPGELFF. The chain couples TRBV5-4 to TRBJ2-2, with 10 bases identical to TRBD1. CDR1 SGHNT and CDR2 YYREEE come from the germline V gene (reference sequence). V shed 4 bases, J shed 6 bases, and the junction held 9 bases outside the gene matches. The CDR3 consists of 16 residues.

The chain carries TRBV10-3 and TRBJ2-5; TRBD1 agrees at 9 bases. This CDR3 comprises 15 residues. The germline gives CDR1 ENHRY, CDR2 SYGVKD. Unmatched junction bases numbered 12, after V lost 6 bases and J lost 7 bases. Here the CDR3 DNA reads TGTGCCATCAGGACCGGGACAGGGAGACTTGGGACCCAGTACTTC. Translated: CAIRTGTGRLGTQYF.

The chain is built from TRBV6-1 and TRBJ1-5; 7 nucleotides match TRBD1. The CDR3 is 16 residues long. Losses at the gene ends were 1 base for V and 2 bases for J; bases not matched to a gene: 5. Germline CDR1 reads MNHNS; CDR2 reads SASEGT. The CDR3 DNA reads TGTGCCAGCAGTGAAGTGACAGGGAAGGGCAATCAGCCCCAGCATTTT. This translates into CASSEVTGKGNQPQHF.

The gene calls are TRBV27 and TRBJ2-4; maybe TRBD1 (5 bases). Trimming cost V 2 bases and J 6 bases, with 8 bases left between them. The CDR3 has 13 residues. Germline CDR1 is MNHEY and CDR2 is SMNVEV (reference sequence). The CDR3 sequence: CASSLEGANIQYF. DNA of the CDR3: TGTGCCAGCAGTTTAGAAGGGGCAAACATTCAGTACTTC.

The gene calls are TRBV2 and TRBJ2-5; possibly TRBD1 for D (6 bases). The CDR3 has 16 amino acids. The V and J ends lost 3 bases and 2 bases respectively, with 16 bases between them. Germline CDR1 is SNHLY and CDR2 is FYNNEI. CDR3 nucleotides: TGTGCCAGCAGTGATATAGCACAGGGAGTTCAAGAGACCCAGTACTTC. This encodes CASSDIAQGVQETQYF.

This clone has a handful of counts. V usage is TRBV6-1 and J usage is TRBJ1-1; possible D gene TRBD1, 5 bases. CDR1 MNHNS and CDR2 SASEGT come from the germline V gene. The CDR3 totals 15 residues. The V end was cut by 1 base, the J end by 4 bases, with 13 bases between. CDR3 DNA: TGTGCCAGCAGTGAAGGGGGGGGGTACCCCACTGAAGCTTTCTTT. Translating it yields CASSEGGGYPTEAFF.

This rearrangement joins TRBV5-6 to TRBJ2-5, with D possibly being TRBD1 (6 bases). Trimming cost V 5 bases and J 6 bases, with 17 bases left between them. The CDR3 has 14 residues. From germline, CDR1 is SGHDT and CDR2 YYEEEE. The CDR3 reads CASSFRGIAKTQYF. The DNA for the CDR3 is TGTGCCAGCAGTTTCAGGGGCATCGCGAAGACCCAGTACTTC.

This clone is a singleton in its sample. The genes are TRBV5-4 and TRBJ2-3; D gene uncertain. TRBJ1-5 explains the end of the DNA better; the J call may be wrong. The CDR3 runs to 16 residues. In germline, CDR1 is SGHNT, CDR2 YYREEE (reference sequence). The CDR3 sequence: CASSWRLAGSTDTQHF. CDR3 nucleotide sequence: TGTGCCAGCAGCTGGAGACTAGCGGGGAGCACAGATACGCAGCATTTT.

The rearrangement joins TRBV5-1 to TRBJ2-2; D unresolved. The CDR3 consists of 16 residues. The V gene lost 2 bases and the J gene lost 0 bases, with 11 bases spanning the gap. Germline loops: CDR1 SGHRS, CDR2 YFSETQ. Here the CDR3 reads CASSFGLDSNTGELFF. Here the CDR3 DNA reads TGCGCCAGCAGCTTTGGCCTCGATTCGAACACCGGGGAGCTGTTTTTT.

The chain combines TRBV5-1 with TRBJ2-7; 8 bases are shared with TRBD1. The CDR3 covers 17 residues. Germline CDR1 and CDR2: SGHRS and YFSETQ. Losses at the gene ends were 0 bases for V and 0 bases for J; bases not matched to a gene: 8. CDR3 sequence: CASSLGRTGYFSYEQYF. The CDR3 DNA reads as TGCGCCAGCAGCTTGGGGAGGACAGGGTATTTCTCCTACGAGCAGTACTTC.

The chain recombines TRBV19 with TRBJ1-2; TRBD1 is a possible D gene (6 bases). Between the trimmed V and J ends, which lost 2 bases and 7 bases, there was a span of 11 bases. CDR1 and CDR2 (germline): LNHDA, SQIVND (reference sequence). The CDR3 contains 13 residues. The CDR3 region is CASSISGDGGYTF. The CDR3 DNA sequence: TGTGCCAGTAGTATATCAGGGGACGGTGGCTACACCTTC.

The J gene is TRBJ2-3, the V gene TRBV6-5; D is ambiguous. The CDR3 spans 12 residues. CDR1 is MNHEY, CDR2 SVGAGI, per germline. The V gene lost 2 bases and the J gene lost 12 bases, with 12 bases spanning the gap. The DNA for the CDR3 is TGTGCCAGCAGTTACCAAGTAGCCGGACAGTATTTT. The encoded protein is CASSYQVAGQYF.

V gene TRBV10-3 combines with J gene TRBJ2-2; D possibly corresponds to TRBD1 (6 bases). Germline CDR1 is ENHRY and CDR2 is SYGVKD. The V gene lost 7 bases and the J gene lost 5 bases, with 14 bases spanning the gap. This CDR3 has 14 residues. CDR3 nucleotides: TGTGCCATCAATGATGCAGGGGAGACCGGGGAGCTGTTTTTT. This translates into CAINDAGETGELFF.

The V and J genes are TRBV6-1 and TRBJ1-1; D is ambiguous. Germline CDR1 and CDR2: MNHNS and SASEGT. V was clipped by 8 bases and J by 1 base, with 11 bases between them. This CDR3 comprises 13 residues. The CDR3 loop is CASQQNRNTEAFF. Here the CDR3 DNA reads TGTGCCAGCCAGCAGAACAGGAACACTGAAGCTTTCTTT.

The J gene is TRBJ1-1, the V gene TRBV10-1, with 8 bases aligning to TRBD1. Per the germline V gene, CDR1 is WNHNN and CDR2 is SYGVQD (reference sequence). V dropped 10 bases and J dropped 0; count of bases not matched to a gene: 7. The CDR3 consists of 14 residues. CDR3 in DNA: TGCGCCACCCCCGGGACAGGAATGAACACTGAAGCTTTCTTT. Protein product: CATPGTGMNTEAFF.

The rearrangement joins TRBV29-1 to TRBJ1-2; TRBD1 is a possible D gene (6 bases). This CDR3 has 16 residues. Trimming removed 4 bases at V and 1 base at J, with 19 bases between. Germline CDR1 SQVTM, CDR2 ANQGSEA. CDR3 residues: CSVAFSDRLHNYGYTF. CDR3 nucleotide sequence: TGCAGCGTTGCTTTTTCCGACAGGCTGCATAACTATGGCTACACCTTC.

The chain joins TRBV2 to TRBJ2-7, with TRBD2 as a possible D gene (5 bases). The ends were cut back, 3 bases at V and 4 bases at J, with 13 bases in the middle. Germline loops: CDR1 SNHLY, CDR2 FYNNEI. The CDR3 runs to 14 residues. DNA for the CDR3: TGTGCCAGCAGTGATGCCGGGATATGGTACGAGCAGTACTTC. Encoded protein: CASSDAGIWYEQYF.

The V and J genes are TRBV5-4 and TRBJ1-6, with TRBD1 matching 8 bases. This CDR3 has 14 amino acids. Germline V gene data show CDR1 as SGHNT and CDR2 as YYREEE (reference sequence). The V and J ends lost 2 bases and 6 bases, in that order; junction bases with no gene match: 1. The CDR3 protein is CASSFGQGNSPLHF. The CDR3 nucleotides are TGTGCCAGCAGCTTTGGACAGGGTAATTCACCCCTCCACTTT. Variable domain in full (rest from reference TRBV5-4 and TRBJ1-6): ETGVTQSPTHLIKTRGQQVTLRCSSQSGHNTVSWYQQALGQGPQFIFQYYREEENGRGNFPPRFSGLQFPNYSSELNVNALELDDSALYLCASSFGQGNSPLHFGNGTRLTVT.

V and J are TRBV5-5 and TRBJ1-2; 10 nucleotides match TRBD1. Germline values: CDR1 SGHKS, CDR2 YYEKEE (reference sequence). The CDR3 has 14 amino acids. The junction had 9 bases not matched to a gene; V was cut back by 4 bases and J by 9 bases. CDR3 residues: CASSPDRGLRSYTF. CDR3 bases: TGTGCCAGCAGCCCTGACAGGGGGCTAAGGAGCTACACCTTC.

This chain joins TRBV5-8 and TRBJ1-5; 8 bases agree with TRBD1. Germline CDR1 SGHTS, CDR2 YDEGEE. The CDR3 sequence is 14 residues long. J gave up 4 bases and V 4 bases, and 4 bases lay outside the gene matches. CDR3 bases: TGTGCCAGCAGCCCTGGGACAGGTAATCAGCCCCAGCATTTT. Amino acid sequence: CASSPGTGNQPQHF.

The chain is built from TRBV11-1 and TRBJ2-2, with D perhaps matching TRBD2 (6 bases). V lost 5 bases and J lost 2, with 12 bases in between. Germline CDR1 SGHAT, CDR2 FQDESV (reference sequence). The CDR3 has 15 amino acids. The CDR3 DNA reads TGTGCCAGCAGCCTCGCGCGGGGAAACACCGGGGAGCTGTTTTTT. It specifies CASSLARGNTGELFF.

This clone was found once. CDR3 in amino acids: CASSLEGGGNNSPLHF. DNA for the CDR3: TGTGCCAGCAGCTTAGAGGGGGGGGGAAATAATTCACCCCTCCACTTT. The chain uses TRBV11-2 and TRBJ1-6; D may be TRBD1 (5 bases). Germline V CDR1 and CDR2: SGHAT, FQNNGV. The CDR3 has 16 residues. Trimming removed 0 bases at V and 5 bases at J, with 11 bases between. The whole variable domain, remainder taken from reference TRBV11-2 and TRBJ1-6, is EAGVAQSPRYKIIEKRQSVAFWCNPISGHATLYWYQQILGQGPKLLIQFQNNGVVDDSQLPKDRFSAERLKGVDSTLKIQPAKLEDSAVYLCASSLEGGGNNSPLHFGNGTRLTVT.

The table lists this clone with a count of one. The chain joins TRBV6-5 to TRBJ2-1, with D maybe TRBD1 (6 bases). The CDR3 is 14 amino acids. The germline CDR1 and CDR2 sequences are MNHEY and SVGAGI. Between the trimmed V and J ends, which lost 4 bases and 9 bases, there was a span of 16 bases. The CDR3 spells CASSSQGSLREQFF. The CDR3 nucleotides read TGTGCCAGCAGTTCACAGGGATCTCTCCGTGAGCAGTTCTTC.

On this clone: One end of the junction is discordant with germline, which a read error may explain. The CDR3 loop reads CASSTPTRDGYTF. CDR3 bases: TGTGCCAGCTCAACACCGACTCGGGATGGCTACACCTTC. This rearrangement joins TRBV18 to TRBJ1-2; D gene ambiguous. Germline V gene sequence: CDR1 KGHSH, CDR2 LQKENI. The CDR3 extends over 13 amino acids.

The chain employs TRBV30 and TRBJ1-6, with D perhaps TRBD1 (6 bases). Trimming took off 5 bases at V and 0 bases at J, with 17 bases between the two ends. In germline, CDR1 is GTSNPN, CDR2 SVGIG (reference sequence). CDR3 length: 17 residues. The CDR3 bases are TGTGCCTGGGCGACCGACAGGACTAGCTCCTATAATTCACCCCTCCACTTT. Translation gives CAWATDRTSSYNSPLHF. The entire variable domain, with the rest obtained from reference TRBV30 and TRBJ1-6, is as follows: SQTIHQWPATLVQPVGSPLSLECTVEGTSNPNLYWYRQAAGRGLQLLFYSVGIGQISSEVPQNLSASRPQDRQFILSSKKLLLSDSGFYLCAWATDRTSSYNSPLHFGNGTRLTVT.

CDR3 sequence: CASSLVDGTYEQYF. The CDR3 nucleotides read TGTGCCAGCAGTTTAGTAGACGGGACCTACGAGCAGTACTTC. The V and J genes are TRBV27 and TRBJ2-7; tentatively, D is TRBD2 (5 bases). The V end was cut by 2 bases, the J end by 2 bases, with 10 bases between. Germline V gene lookup returns CDR1 MNHEY and CDR2 SMNVEV (reference sequence). The CDR3 consists of 14 residues.

The chain combines TRBV7-6 with TRBJ1-4; 7 bases agree with TRBD1. V trimming: 3 bases; J trimming: 7 bases; junction bases outside the gene matches: 5. The CDR3 sequence is 14 residues long. Per the germline V gene, CDR1 is SGHVS and CDR2 is FNYEAQ. This chain's CDR3 is CASSLGQGGEKLFF. In DNA form, the CDR3 reads TGTGCCAGCAGCTTGGGGCAGGGGGGTGAAAAACTGTTTTTT.

The V and J genes are TRBV6-1 and TRBJ1-4; 7 bases are shared with TRBD1. This CDR3 comprises 16 residues. Losses at the gene ends were 4 bases for V and 7 bases for J; bases not matched to a gene: 12. Germline V gives CDR1 MNHNS, CDR2 SASEGT. The CDR3 here is CASSATGLRSGEKLFF. Written as DNA, the CDR3 is TGTGCCAGCAGTGCGACAGGGCTAAGGAGTGGTGAAAAACTGTTTTTT.

V and J are TRBV18 and TRBJ2-5, with a possible D match to TRBD1 (5 bases). Trimming removed 6 bases from V and 5 bases from J, with 16 bases in between. Germline CDR1 reads KGHSH; CDR2 reads LQKENI. The CDR3 is 14 residues long. As DNA, the CDR3 is TGTGCCAGCTCCACTTCCGTCTCAGGGGAGACCCAGTACTTC. Amino acid sequence: CASSTSVSGETQYF.